This TCR beta chain was observed in a study of cytotoxic CD8 clonotypes in ibrutinib-treated CLL. On the study more broadly: Samples yielded averages of hundreds of thousands of productive templates and 90,000 to 95,000 productive rearrangements. Findings and limits, study-wide: Having risen at ibrutinib response, clonality had fallen back toward baseline by progression. Timing of sampling differed between sustained-remission and progressing patients.

V gave up 0 bases and J gave up 0 bases, with 6 bases separating them. The V gene's germline CDR1 is LNHNV and CDR2 YYDKDF (reference sequence). This CDR3 has 16 amino acids. Of note for this clone: Its antigen is undetermined.

Assay used: immunoSEQ multiplex PCR; TCRdb lists only in-frame clones, some missing. The sample contains almost 250,000 clones, 60% to 75% of which appear only once. Sample: PBMCs, taken after 24 months of ibrutinib treatment. V usage is TRBV15 and J usage is TRBJ2-6, with unresolved D. The sequence came from a human donor with chronic lymphocytic leukemia. DNA of the CDR3: TGTGCCACCAGCAGAGATGAGTACTCTGGGGCCAACGTCCTGACTTTC. It encodes CATSRDEYSGANVLTF.